Described below is a single TCR beta chain sequence and its context. This record belongs to a study of T-cell reconstitution after alpha-beta-depleted transplantation in children. The CDR3 is made up of 15 amino acids. Germline assignment: CDR1 SEHNR and CDR2 FQNEAQ (reference sequence). Trimming took 5 bases from V and 4 from J; bases not matched to a gene: 8. The TCRbeta library incorporated unique molecular identifiers. TCRdb re-called the PCR reads through MiXCR, storing one row per CDR3 protein. In the table there are about 240,000 distinct CDR3 sequences, approximately 12% of which are singletons.

The sample in question was PBMCs from the stem cell graft donor, obtained from the stem cell graft. V is TRBV7-9 and J is TRBJ1-5; the match to TRBD1 covers 7 bases. This clonotype was sampled from a human donor who donated a stem cell graft to a child with acute lymphoblastic leukemia. The CDR3, as DNA: TGTGCCAGCAGCCATGGGGACAGAAGGAATCAGCCCCAGCATTTT. The encoded protein is CASSHGDRRNQPQHF. Supplemented by reference TRBV7-9 and TRBJ1-5, the full variable domain reads DTGVSQNPRHKITKRGQNVTFRCDPISEHNRLYWYRQTLGQGPEFLTYFQNEAQLEKSRLLSDRFSAERPKGSFSTLEIQRTEQGDSAMYLCASSHGDRRNQPQHFGDGTRLSIL.